The next 25 T cell receptor beta chains were all read from a single sample in a study of T cell repertoires in cytomegalovirus infection. TCRdb ran MiXCR on the reads and lists one entry per CDR3 protein. This sample has about 180,000 distinct CDR3 sequences; around 14% occur once, and the top ten carry roughly 27%. What was sequenced was PBMCs. The source is a human donor in good health (CMV status not recorded). Some clones in this sample may be carry-over from other donors' samples.

The rearrangement uses TRBV29-1 and TRBJ2-7; 7 nucleotides agree with TRBD1. The CDR3 loop spans 13 amino acids. Germline-derived CDR1 and CDR2 are SQVTM and ANQGSEA. The CDR3 protein is CSTMSGQTYEQYF. The CDR3 nucleotides read TGCAGTACCATGTCGGGACAGACCTACGAGCAGTACTTC.

Comments on this clonotype: No conserved phenylalanine or tryptophan is present at the end of the CDR3, so a read error is the likely explanation. The chain couples TRBV28 to TRBJ2-5; possible D gene TRBD2, 6 bases. V dropped 2 bases and J dropped 5 bases, with 18 bases sitting between them. The germline V gene has CDR1 MDHEN and CDR2 SYDVKM. The length of the CDR3 is 16 residues. CDR3 amino acids: CASSLGGRVGRETQYY. The CDR3 DNA reads as TGTGCCAGCAGTTTAGGGGGGAGAGTGGGAAGGGAGACCCAGTACTAC.

The chain couples TRBV12-3 or TRBV12-4 to TRBJ1-5; D gene uncertain. V lost 2 bases, J lost 0 bases, and 8 bases lay in between. The CDR3 consists of 15 residues. The DNA of the CDR3 is TGTGCCAGCAGTTTAACCGATTATAGCAATCAGCCCCAGCATTTT. This sequence encodes CASSLTDYSNQPQHF.

Many counts were recorded for this clonotype. The CDR3 bases are TGTGCCAGCGGGACTAGGGGTACGGATACGCAGTATTTT. Translated, it gives CASGTRGTDTQYF. The gene calls are TRBV7-2 and TRBJ2-3; 8 nucleotides agree with TRBD2. V lost 8 bases to trimming and J lost 6 bases; unmatched junction nucleotides: 7. Per germline, CDR1 SGHTA and CDR2 FQGNSA. This CDR3 contains 13 residues.

This clonotype was counted at least ten times. This chain uses TRBV7-8 with TRBJ1-5; D gene uncertain. Germline V gives CDR1 SGHVS, CDR2 FQNEAQ. The V and J ends lost 2 bases and 3 bases respectively, with 14 bases between them. The CDR3 runs to 16 residues. The CDR3 here is CASSLIRGGVNQPQHF. CDR3 nucleotides: TGTGCCAGCAGCTTAATTCGGGGTGGAGTCAATCAGCCCCAGCATTTT.

In the case of this clonotype: Given the absence of the conserved phenylalanine or tryptophan at the CDR3 end, a read error is likely. V usage is TRBV5-1 and J usage is TRBJ1-1, with D possibly being TRBD1 (6 bases). Trimming shortened V by 0 bases and J by 5 bases, and 11 bases separated the two germline ends. This CDR3 has 14 residues. Germline CDR1 and CDR2: SGHRS and YFSETQ. CDR3 amino acids: CASSLVRGGTEAFI. In DNA, the CDR3 is TGCGCCAGCAGCTTGGTCAGGGGTGGTACTGAAGCTTTCATT.

This clonotype was observed a handful of times. This chain links TRBV28 with TRBJ1-5; D gene uncertain. Germline lookup yields CDR1 MDHEN and CDR2 SYDVKM. The CDR3 has 11 amino acids. Trimming removed 6 bases at V and 12 bases at J, with 12 bases between. The CDR3 region is CASSPDVFQHF. The CDR3, as DNA: TGTGCCAGCAGCCCGGACGTGTTCCAGCATTTT.

This clonotype was seen more than once but under ten times. This chain connects TRBV29-1 to TRBJ2-1; the D gene is possibly TRBD1 (6 bases). V was pared by 0 bases and J by 5 bases, with 11 bases between. Germline V lookup: CDR1 SQVTM, CDR2 ANQGSEA. CDR3 size: 14 residues. DNA of the CDR3: TGCAGCGTTGAAGAGGGGGCCAGGGACAATGAGCAGTTCTTC. Translating gives CSVEEGARDNEQFF.

This clonotype turned up a few times. In nucleotides, the CDR3 is TGTGCCAGCAGTTACCCGACAGGGAGCACTGAAGCTTTCTTT. This sequence encodes CASSYPTGSTEAFF. The chain recombines TRBV28 with TRBJ1-1, with TRBD1 identical over 7 bases. CDR3 size: 14 residues. With 4 bases clipped from V and 4 bases from J, the junction kept 6 bases outside the gene matches. Germline values: CDR1 MDHEN, CDR2 SYDVKM. The full variable domain, its missing parts supplied by reference TRBV28 and TRBJ1-1, is DVKVTQSSRYLVKRTGEKVFLECVQDMDHENMFWYRQDPGLGLRLIYFSYDVKMKEKGDIPEGYSVSREKKERFSLILESASTNQTSMYLCASSYPTGSTEAFFGQGTRLTVV.

The V and J genes are TRBV20-1 and TRBJ2-7; possible D gene TRBD2, 6 bases. This CDR3 contains 15 residues. Trimming took off 3 bases at V and 3 bases at J, with 18 bases between the two ends. The germline V gene has CDR1 DFQATT and CDR2 SNEGSKA (reference sequence). The CDR3 nucleotides are TGCAGTGCTAGGGGGCAGGGAGGACTTAGCTACGAGCAGTACTTC. Its translation: CSARGQGGLSYEQYF.

In this sample, this clonotype turned up many times. The rearrangement links TRBV7-2 to TRBJ1-1; a possible D gene is TRBD1 (6 bases). The CDR3 spans 15 residues. CDR1 SGHTA and CDR2 FQGNSA come from the germline V gene. The V and J ends lost 1 base and 0 bases respectively, with 9 bases between them. CDR3 amino acids: CASSLGDIMNTEAFF. The CDR3 coding sequence is TGTGCCAGCAGCTTAGGGGACATCATGAACACTGAAGCTTTCTTT.

This clonotype came up many times. V usage is TRBV7-6 and J usage is TRBJ2-1; 13 bases align to TRBD2. CDR1 SGHVS and CDR2 FNYEAQ come from the germline V gene. The CDR3 totals 16 residues. V shed 5 bases and J 7 bases; nucleotides not matched to a gene: 8. CDR3 region: CASSPRLAGGSNEQFF. The CDR3 region has the DNA TGTGCCAGCAGCCCCAGACTAGCGGGAGGATCGAATGAGCAGTTCTTC.

This clonotype has at least ten counts. The chain has TRBV11-2 and TRBJ2-3; 12 bases line up with TRBD2. The CDR3 is made up of 15 amino acids. Germline assignment: CDR1 SGHAT and CDR2 FQNNGV. The J segment lost 7 bases and the V segment lost 4 bases, leaving 6 bases of the junction unmatched. The CDR3 loop reads CASSSLAGGGNTQYF. DNA of the CDR3: TGTGCCAGCAGCTCCCTAGCGGGAGGGGGTAATACGCAGTATTTT.

DNA of the CDR3: TGCAGTGCTAGAGAGAGCACAGGATCGGAAAAACTGTTTTTT. The encoded protein is CSARESTGSEKLFF. The chain has TRBV20-1 and TRBJ1-4; TRBD1 might be the D (5 bases). Germline V CDR1 and CDR2: DFQATT, SNEGSKA (reference sequence). Trimming stripped 0 bases from V and 8 bases from J, with 13 bases between. This CDR3 contains 14 residues.

The genes are TRBV14 and TRBJ1-1; unclear D gene. In germline, CDR1 is SGHDN, CDR2 FVKESK. The V end lost 5 bases, the J end lost 8 bases, and 18 bases lay between the germline ends. The CDR3 consists of 14 residues. The CDR3 DNA is TGTGCCAGCAGCTTAATAGGGTCGATCGGAGAAGCTTTCTTT. The encoded protein is CASSLIGSIGEAFF.

The rearrangement links TRBV27 to TRBJ2-5; D gene unclear. The CDR3 spans 13 residues. The germline gives CDR1 MNHEY, CDR2 SMNVEV (reference sequence). V shed 2 bases and J shed 4 bases, with 8 bases lying between them. The CDR3 sequence is CASSLMGGETQYF. As DNA, the CDR3 is TGTGCCAGCAGTTTAATGGGTGGAGAGACCCAGTACTTC.

The rearrangement uses TRBV29-1 and TRBJ1-5; 11 positions agree with TRBD1. The CDR3 runs to 14 residues. With 6 bases clipped from V and 2 bases from J, the junction kept 3 bases outside the gene matches. CDR1 is SQVTM, CDR2 ANQGSEA, per germline. The CDR3 DNA reads TGCAGCGTGGGGACAGGGGGAGGCAATCAGCCCCAGCATTTT. Residues: CSVGTGGGNQPQHF.

In its sample, this clonotype was seen many times. J is TRBJ2-7 and V is TRBV11-2; D may be TRBD1 (6 bases). CDR1 SGHAT and CDR2 FQNNGV come from the germline V gene. V lost 4 bases to trimming and J lost 5 bases, with 18 bases between them. This CDR3 has 15 residues. The CDR3 spells CASSSQYRVQDEQYF. DNA for the CDR3: TGTGCCAGCAGCTCGCAATACAGGGTACAAGACGAGCAGTACTTC.

This clonotype was seen repeatedly, ten times or more. This rearrangement joins TRBV7-9 to TRBJ1-5; D remains ambiguous. The CDR3 loop spans 12 amino acids. V was clipped by 5 bases and J by 3 bases, with 5 bases between them. Germline CDR1 reads SEHNR; CDR2 reads FQNEAQ (reference sequence). The CDR3 is CASSRHNQPQHF. In DNA form, the CDR3 reads TGTGCCAGCAGCCGACACAATCAGCCCCAGCATTTT.

This clonotype occurred a few times. The rearrangement joins TRBV7-2 to TRBJ2-2; TRBD1 aligns across 7 bases. The CDR3 spans 15 residues. V was pared by 3 bases and J by 4 bases, with 5 bases of the junction left unmatched. Germline V gene lookup returns CDR1 SGHTA and CDR2 FQGNSA. Here the CDR3 reads CASSFEGAGTGELFF. The CDR3 nucleotides read TGTGCCAGCAGCTTTGAGGGGGCCGGCACCGGGGAGCTGTTTTTT.

This clonotype showed up just a few times. This sequence joins TRBV20-1 and TRBJ1-5, with D maybe TRBD1 (5 bases). Germline CDR1 is DFQATT and CDR2 is SNEGSKA (reference sequence). The CDR3 consists of 17 residues. The germline V and J ends were trimmed by 3 bases and 3 bases, with 21 bases remaining between them. CDR3 nucleotide sequence: TGCAGTGCTAGCGGTTCCGGGACTAAGGTGCTCAATCAGCCCCAGCATTTT. Amino acids: CSASGSGTKVLNQPQHF.

V is TRBV28 and J is TRBJ1-1, with TRBD1 as a possible D gene (6 bases). Looked up from germline, CDR1 is MDHEN and CDR2 is SYDVKM. Trimming removed 5 bases at V and 6 bases at J, with 19 bases between. The length of the CDR3 is 15 residues. CDR3 loop: CASSNIWQGFPEAFF. The CDR3 region has the DNA TGTGCCAGCAGTAATATATGGCAGGGGTTCCCTGAAGCTTTCTTT.

This clonotype was counted once. The chain couples TRBV3-1 to TRBJ2-7; D may be TRBD1 (6 bases). The CDR3 totals 14 residues. Trimming pared 4 bases from V and 2 bases from J, leaving 12 bases between. Germline CDR1 is LGHDT and CDR2 is YNNKEL (reference sequence). The CDR3 sequence is CASSRGTPTYEQYF. Written as DNA, the CDR3 is TGTGCCAGCAGCCGAGGGACACCAACCTACGAGCAGTACTTC.

This clonotype came up many times. The rearrangement links TRBV7-2 to TRBJ2-1, with TRBD1 identical over 7 bases. The V gene's germline CDR1 is SGHTA and CDR2 FQGNSA. V trimming: 5 bases; J trimming: 5 bases; junction bases outside the gene matches: 12. This CDR3 is built from 16 residues. Here the CDR3 reads CASSARQGSTDNEQFF. CDR3 coding DNA: TGTGCCAGCAGCGCCCGACAGGGAAGTACTGACAATGAGCAGTTCTTC.

This chain uses TRBV28 with TRBJ1-2; D is possibly TRBD1 (6 bases). Germline V CDR1 and CDR2: MDHEN, SYDVKM. The CDR3 has 13 amino acids. V was shortened by 4 bases and J by 7 bases, with 13 bases between the two germline ends. In nucleotides, the CDR3 is TGTGCCAGCAGTTCGGGACGGACAGCTGGCTACACCTTC. It codes for CASSSGRTAGYTF.